Below, 18 T cell receptor beta chains from the same sample are listed, as sequenced in a study of control samples from healthy donors and cancer patients. The data were produced by immunoSEQ multiplex PCR, yet TCRdb's version contains in-frame clones alone and is incomplete. This table holds roughly 80,000 clones, 70% to 90% found once. The specimen was blood. These receptors were taken from a woman aged 50 to 60 in good health.

This clone has only one observation. V and J are TRBV5-5 and TRBJ1-1; a possible D gene is TRBD1 (5 bases). Germline V gives CDR1 SGHKS, CDR2 YYEKEE (reference sequence). The CDR3 sequence is 13 residues long. Deletions cut 0 bases from V and 5 bases from J, with 8 bases between. CDR3 in amino acids: CASSLAQGTEAFF. The CDR3 DNA reads TGTGCCAGCAGCTTGGCCCAGGGTACTGAAGCTTTCTTT.

The chain couples TRBV19 to TRBJ2-1; maybe TRBD1 (7 bases). The germline V and J ends were trimmed by 7 bases and 3 bases, with 16 bases remaining between them. The CDR3 loop spans 15 amino acids. The V gene's germline CDR1 is LNHDA and CDR2 SQIVND (reference sequence). The CDR3 here is CASTLRGVNYNEQFF. The CDR3 nucleotides are TGTGCCAGTACCCTCAGGGGGGTTAACTACAATGAGCAGTTCTTC.

The chain's CDR3 is CASSIDRDDEQYF. In DNA, the CDR3 is TGTGCCAGCAGCATTGACAGGGACGACGAGCAGTACTTC. This chain joins TRBV5-4 and TRBJ2-7; 7 nucleotides line up with TRBD1. This CDR3 is built from 13 residues. CDR1 SGHNT and CDR2 YYREEE come from the germline V gene (reference sequence). The ends lost 4 bases at V and 5 bases at J; junction bases unmatched: 6. The full variable domain, rest sourced from reference TRBV5-4 and TRBJ2-7, is ETGVTQSPTHLIKTRGQQVTLRCSSQSGHNTVSWYQQALGQGPQFIFQYYREEENGRGNFPPRFSGLQFPNYSSELNVNALELDDSALYLCASSIDRDDEQYFGPGTRLTVT.

This chain joins TRBV7-9 and TRBJ2-7, with D tentatively TRBD1 (5 bases). The CDR3 runs 12 residues. CDR1 and CDR2 (germline): SEHNR, FQNEAQ (reference sequence). Trimming shortened V by 6 bases and J by 1 base, and 7 bases separated the two germline ends. The chain's CDR3 is CASRQASYEQYF. CDR3 bases: TGTGCCAGCAGACAGGCGTCCTACGAGCAGTACTTC.

This chain joins TRBV7-2 and TRBJ2-3, with a possible D match to TRBD2 (5 bases). V lost 0 bases and J lost 4, with 11 bases in between. This CDR3 comprises 15 residues. Germline CDR1 and CDR2: SGHTA and FQGNSA. The CDR3 loop reads CASSLALGLADTQYF. CDR3 bases: TGTGCCAGCAGCTTAGCACTAGGCTTAGCAGATACGCAGTATTTT.

This chain links TRBV12-5 with TRBJ2-3; 7 bases map to TRBD1. This CDR3 contains 15 residues. V shed 0 bases, J shed 4 bases, and the junction held 4 bases outside the gene matches. Germline loops: CDR1 LGHNT, CDR2 FRNRAP. The CDR3 loop reads CASGLVPTGADTQYF. DNA for the CDR3: TGTGCTAGTGGTTTGGTACCCACAGGGGCAGATACGCAGTATTTT.

This clone was seen just once. This rearrangement joins TRBV18 to TRBJ1-2; no reliable D call. Germline CDR1 and CDR2: KGHSH and LQKENI. V shed 5 bases and J shed 7 bases, with 17 bases lying between them. This CDR3 has 14 residues. Here the CDR3 reads CASSTSRTEGGYTF. The CDR3 nucleotides read TGTGCCAGCTCAACAAGTCGGACCGAGGGTGGCTACACCTTC.

This chain joins TRBV4-1 and TRBJ2-3; no firm D call. The CDR3 has 16 residues. The germline V and J ends were trimmed by 1 base and 1 base, with 12 bases remaining between them. CDR1 and CDR2 from the germline V gene are MGHRA and YSYEKL. The CDR3 nucleotides are TGCGCCAGCAGCCAAGTAGGTTCGGTAGGCACAGATACGCAGTATTTT. It is translated as CASSQVGSVGTDTQYF.

The chain carries TRBV7-9 and TRBJ2-7, with a tentative D call TRBD2 (6 bases). The germline V and J ends were trimmed by 2 bases and 9 bases, with 8 bases remaining between them. Looked up from germline, CDR1 is SEHNR and CDR2 is FQNEAQ (reference sequence). The CDR3 sequence is 11 residues long. The CDR3 sequence is CASSLSGGQYF. In DNA form, the CDR3 reads TGTGCCAGCAGCTTATCCGGGGGGCAGTACTTC.

The chain is built from TRBV6-5 and TRBJ2-4; perhaps D is TRBD1 or TRBD2 (5 bases each). The CDR3 runs 16 residues. The ends were cut back, 4 bases at V and 8 bases at J, with 21 bases in the middle. Germline lookup yields CDR1 MNHEY and CDR2 SVGAGI. The CDR3 nucleotides are TGTGCCAGCAGTTCCTCCGGGACCCCAGGCCAGGACATTCAGTACTTC. It is translated as CASSSSGTPGQDIQYF.

The CDR3 coding sequence is TGTGCCAGCAGTGAATACCCTAATCAGCCCCAGCATTTT. It codes for CASSEYPNQPQHF. The chain combines TRBV6-1 with TRBJ1-5; the D is unclear. V was cut by 2 bases and J by 4 bases, with 6 bases left in between. The CDR3 loop spans 13 amino acids. The germline CDR1 and CDR2 sequences are MNHNS and SASEGT.

V usage is TRBV9 and J usage is TRBJ2-1; D may be TRBD2 (5 bases). Trimming pared 4 bases from V and 1 base from J, leaving 6 bases between. CDR1 and CDR2 from the germline V gene are SGDLS and YYNGEE. CDR3 length equals 13 residues. Here the CDR3 reads CASSRGSYNEQFF. The CDR3 DNA follows: TGTGCCAGCAGCCGAGGGTCCTACAATGAGCAGTTCTTC.

J is TRBJ1-1 and V is TRBV3-1 (or the pseudogene TRBV3-2), with unresolved D. CDR3 size: 15 residues. From germline, CDR1 is LGHDT and CDR2 YNNKEL (reference sequence). V lost 5 bases, J lost 1 base, and 14 bases lay in between. The CDR3 sequence: CASSSNRARNTEAFF. CDR3 nucleotides: TGTGCCAGCAGCTCAAATCGAGCAAGGAACACTGAAGCTTTCTTT.

The chain couples TRBV7-2 to TRBJ1-2; D not resolved. Germline loops: CDR1 SGHTA, CDR2 FQGNSA. The CDR3 has 13 residues. The V gene lost 5 bases and the J gene lost 8 bases, with 15 bases spanning the gap. The CDR3, as DNA: TGTGCCAGCAGCCCAGGAGGAGGGTTAGGCTACACCTTC. Protein: CASSPGGGLGYTF. The full variable domain, rest sourced from reference TRBV7-2 and TRBJ1-2, is GAGVSQSPSNKVTEKGKDVELRCDPISGHTALYWYRQSLGQGLEFLIYFQGNSAPDKSGLPSDRFSAERTGGSVSTLTIQRTQQEDSAVYLCASSPGGGLGYTFGSGTRLTVV.

This chain uses TRBV6-5 with TRBJ1-6, with D uncertain. Trimming cost V 8 bases and J 7 bases, with 15 bases left between them. CDR1 and CDR2 (germline): MNHEY, SVGAGI. The length of the CDR3 is 14 residues. The CDR3 spells CASLKHGSNSPLHF. As DNA, the CDR3 is TGTGCCAGCCTCAAGCACGGTAGCAATTCACCCCTCCACTTT.

This chain uses TRBV20-1 with TRBJ2-3, with TRBD2 matching over 10 bases. From germline, CDR1 is DFQATT and CDR2 SNEGSKA (reference sequence). CDR3 length: 16 residues. Trimming at V came to 3 bases and at J to 5 bases, leaving 11 bases not matched to a gene. CDR3 sequence (DNA): TGCAGTGCTAGTGTATCTAGCGGGGGATATGGAGATACGCAGTATTTT. Amino acid sequence: CSASVSSGGYGDTQYF.

This chain connects TRBV5-1 to TRBJ1-6; 8 bases are shared with TRBD1. This CDR3 region has 15 residues. CDR1 is SGHRS and CDR2 is YFSETQ in the germline V gene. Trimming took 3 bases from V and 8 from J; bases not matched to a gene: 7. The CDR3 DNA sequence: TGCGCCAGCAGCTCGAGAACAGGGGGTGATTCACCCCTCCACTTT. It translates to CASSSRTGGDSPLHF.

The chain couples TRBV6-5 to TRBJ1-2, with D unresolved. This CDR3 spans 10 amino acids. The V end was cut by 5 bases, the J end by 6 bases, with 4 bases between. Germline assignment: CDR1 MNHEY and CDR2 SVGAGI. In nucleotides, the CDR3 is TGTGCCAGCAGTCGGGATGGCTACACCTTC. Its protein is CASSRDGYTF.